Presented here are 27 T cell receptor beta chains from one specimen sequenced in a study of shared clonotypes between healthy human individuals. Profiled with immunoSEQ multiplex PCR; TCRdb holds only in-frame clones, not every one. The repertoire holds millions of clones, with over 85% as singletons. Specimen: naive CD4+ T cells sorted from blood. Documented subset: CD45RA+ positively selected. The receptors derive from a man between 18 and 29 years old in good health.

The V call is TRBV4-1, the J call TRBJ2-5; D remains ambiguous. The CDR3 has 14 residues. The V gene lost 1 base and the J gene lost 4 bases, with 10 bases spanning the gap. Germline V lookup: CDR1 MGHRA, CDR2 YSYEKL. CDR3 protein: CASSQVGIRETQYF. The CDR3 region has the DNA TGCGCCAGCAGCCAAGTGGGGATTAGAGAGACCCAGTACTTC.

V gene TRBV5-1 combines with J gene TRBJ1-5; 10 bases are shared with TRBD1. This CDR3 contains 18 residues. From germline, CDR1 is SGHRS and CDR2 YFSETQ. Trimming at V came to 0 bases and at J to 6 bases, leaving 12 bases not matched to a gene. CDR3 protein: CASSLVPRTGGVGQPQHF. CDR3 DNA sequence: TGCGCCAGCAGCTTGGTGCCCCGGACAGGGGGAGTAGGTCAGCCCCAGCATTTT.

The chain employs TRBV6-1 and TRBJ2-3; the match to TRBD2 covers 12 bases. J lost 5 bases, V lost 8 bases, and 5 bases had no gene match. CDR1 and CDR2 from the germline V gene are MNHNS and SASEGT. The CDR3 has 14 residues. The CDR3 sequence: CASLAGGPVDTQYF. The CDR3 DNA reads TGTGCCAGCCTAGCGGGGGGGCCTGTAGATACGCAGTATTTT.

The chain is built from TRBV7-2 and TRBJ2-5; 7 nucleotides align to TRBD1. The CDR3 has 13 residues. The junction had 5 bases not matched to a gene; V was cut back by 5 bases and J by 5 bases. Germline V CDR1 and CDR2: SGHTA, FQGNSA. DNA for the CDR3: TGTGCCAGCAGCCCAGGGGGATTGGAGACCCAGTACTTC. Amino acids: CASSPGGLETQYF.

CDR3 DNA sequence: TGTGCCAGCAGCCCCGGACGGTTCCGTAATCAGCCCCAGCATTTT. It codes for CASSPGRFRNQPQHF. The chain couples TRBV28 to TRBJ1-5, with D unclear. Germline-derived CDR1 and CDR2 are MDHEN and SYDVKM. Trimming cost V 6 bases and J 4 bases, with 16 bases left between them. This CDR3 has 15 amino acids.

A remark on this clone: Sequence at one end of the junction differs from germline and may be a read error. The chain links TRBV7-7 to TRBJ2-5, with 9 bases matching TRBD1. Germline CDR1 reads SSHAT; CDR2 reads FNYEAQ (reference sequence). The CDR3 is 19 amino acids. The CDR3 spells CASSLGIKSGTGTEETQYF. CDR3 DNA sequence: TGTGCTAGCAGTTTAGGAATAAAGTCTGGGACAGGGACCGAAGAGACCCAGTACTTC.

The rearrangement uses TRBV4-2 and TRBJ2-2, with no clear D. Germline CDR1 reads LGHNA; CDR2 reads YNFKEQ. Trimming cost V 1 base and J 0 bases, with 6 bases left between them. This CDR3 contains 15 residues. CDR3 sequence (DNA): TGTGCCAGCAGCCAAGGGCAGGCGAACACCGGGGAGCTGTTTTTT. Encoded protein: CASSQGQANTGELFF.

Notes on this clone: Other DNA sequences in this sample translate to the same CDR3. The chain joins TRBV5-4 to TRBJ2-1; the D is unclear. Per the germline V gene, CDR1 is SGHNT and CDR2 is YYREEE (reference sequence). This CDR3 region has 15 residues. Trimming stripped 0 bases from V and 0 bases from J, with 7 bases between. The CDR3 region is CASSLGSRSYNEQFF. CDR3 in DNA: TGTGCCAGCAGCTTGGGTAGCCGCTCCTACAATGAGCAGTTCTTC.

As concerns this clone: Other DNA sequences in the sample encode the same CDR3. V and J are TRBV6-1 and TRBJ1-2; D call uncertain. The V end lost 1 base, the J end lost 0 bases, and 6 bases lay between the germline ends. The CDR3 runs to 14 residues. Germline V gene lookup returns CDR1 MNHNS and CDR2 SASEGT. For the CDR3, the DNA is TGTGCCAGCAGTGAAGGTGGCGCTAACTATGGCTACACCTTC. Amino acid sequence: CASSEGGANYGYTF.

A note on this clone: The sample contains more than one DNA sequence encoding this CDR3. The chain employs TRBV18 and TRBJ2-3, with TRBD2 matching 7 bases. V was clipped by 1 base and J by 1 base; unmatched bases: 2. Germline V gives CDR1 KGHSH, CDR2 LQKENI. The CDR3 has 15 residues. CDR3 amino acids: CASSPLAGGTDTQYF. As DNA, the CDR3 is TGTGCCAGCTCACCACTAGCGGGCGGCACAGATACGCAGTATTTT.

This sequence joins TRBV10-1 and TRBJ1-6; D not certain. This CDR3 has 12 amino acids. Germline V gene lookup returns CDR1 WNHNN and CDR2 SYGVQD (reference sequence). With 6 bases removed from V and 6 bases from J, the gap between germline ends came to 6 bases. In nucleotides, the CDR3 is TGCGCCAGCAGCAGTCTTAATTCACCCCTCCACTTT. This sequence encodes CASSSLNSPLHF.

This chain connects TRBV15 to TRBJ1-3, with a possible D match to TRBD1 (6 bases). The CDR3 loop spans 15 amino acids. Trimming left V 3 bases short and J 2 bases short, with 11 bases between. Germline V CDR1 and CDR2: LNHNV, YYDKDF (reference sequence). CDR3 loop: CATSRGGTTGNTIYF. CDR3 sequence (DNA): TGTGCCACCAGCAGGGGAGGGACAACTGGAAACACCATATATTTT.

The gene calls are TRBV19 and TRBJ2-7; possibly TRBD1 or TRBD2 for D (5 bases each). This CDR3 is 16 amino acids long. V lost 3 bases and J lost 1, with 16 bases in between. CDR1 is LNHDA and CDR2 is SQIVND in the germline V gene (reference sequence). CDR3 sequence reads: CASSMSRGARSYEQYF. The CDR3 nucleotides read TGTGCCAGTAGTATGAGTAGGGGAGCCCGATCCTACGAGCAGTACTTC.

The CDR3 nucleotides are TGCGCCAGCAGCTCGCGGGGGGCCCCGGATACGCAGTATTTT. Amino acids: CASSSRGAPDTQYF. The chain uses TRBV5-1 and TRBJ2-3, with TRBD2 matching over 8 bases. The CDR3 contains 14 residues. Germline CDR1 is SGHRS and CDR2 is YFSETQ. V shed 3 bases, J shed 6 bases, and the junction held 6 bases outside the gene matches.

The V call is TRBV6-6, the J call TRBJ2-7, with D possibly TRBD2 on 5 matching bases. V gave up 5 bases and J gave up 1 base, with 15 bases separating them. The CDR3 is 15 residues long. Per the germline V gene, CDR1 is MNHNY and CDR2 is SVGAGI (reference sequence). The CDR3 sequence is CASSRLSVPSYEQYF. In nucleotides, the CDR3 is TGTGCCAGCAGTCGCCTTAGCGTCCCGTCCTACGAGCAGTACTTC.

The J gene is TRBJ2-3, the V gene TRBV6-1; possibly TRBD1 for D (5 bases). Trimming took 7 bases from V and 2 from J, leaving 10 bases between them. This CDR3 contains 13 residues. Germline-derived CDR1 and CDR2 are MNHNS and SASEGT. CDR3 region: CASTMDTTDTQYF. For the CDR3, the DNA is TGTGCCAGCACCATGGACACCACAGATACGCAGTATTTT.

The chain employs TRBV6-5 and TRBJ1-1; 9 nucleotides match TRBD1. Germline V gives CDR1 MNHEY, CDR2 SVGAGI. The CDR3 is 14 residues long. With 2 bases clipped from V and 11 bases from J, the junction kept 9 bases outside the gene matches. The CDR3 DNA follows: TGTGCCAGCAGTTACCACGCGGACAGGGGTGGTGCTTTCTTT. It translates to CASSYHADRGGAFF.

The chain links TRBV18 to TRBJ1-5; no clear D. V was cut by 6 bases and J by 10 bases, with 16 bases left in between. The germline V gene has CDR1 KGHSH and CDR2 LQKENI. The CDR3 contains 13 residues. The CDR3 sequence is CASSSSTYDPQHF. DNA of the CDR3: TGTGCCAGCTCTTCGAGTACTTATGATCCCCAGCATTTT.

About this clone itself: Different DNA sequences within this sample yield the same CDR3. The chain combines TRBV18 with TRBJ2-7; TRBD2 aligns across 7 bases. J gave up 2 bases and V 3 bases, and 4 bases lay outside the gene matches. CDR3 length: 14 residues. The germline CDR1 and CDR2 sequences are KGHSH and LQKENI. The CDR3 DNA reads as TGTGCCAGCTCACCGTCTAGCGGTCCCTACGAGCAGTACTTC. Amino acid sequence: CASSPSSGPYEQYF.

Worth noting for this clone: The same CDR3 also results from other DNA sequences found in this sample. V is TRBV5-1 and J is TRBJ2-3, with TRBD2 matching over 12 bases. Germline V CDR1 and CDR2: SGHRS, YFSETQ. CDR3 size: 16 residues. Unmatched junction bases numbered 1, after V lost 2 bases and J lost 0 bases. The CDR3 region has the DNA TGCGCCAGCAGCTTTGGGACTAGCGGGAGCACAGATACGCAGTATTTT. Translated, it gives CASSFGTSGSTDTQYF.

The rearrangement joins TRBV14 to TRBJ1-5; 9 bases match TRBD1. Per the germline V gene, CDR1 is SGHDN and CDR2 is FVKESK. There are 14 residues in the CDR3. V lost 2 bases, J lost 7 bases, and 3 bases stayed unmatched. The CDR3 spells CASSQPGQGQPQHF. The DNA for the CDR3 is TGTGCCAGCAGCCAACCGGGACAGGGCCAGCCCCAGCATTTT.

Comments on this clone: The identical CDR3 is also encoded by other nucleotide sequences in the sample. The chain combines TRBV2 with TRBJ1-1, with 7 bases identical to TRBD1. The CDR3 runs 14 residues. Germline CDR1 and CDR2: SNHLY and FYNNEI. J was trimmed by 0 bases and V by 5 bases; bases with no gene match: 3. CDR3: CASSRDSMNTEAFF. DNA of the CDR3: TGTGCCAGCAGTAGGGACAGTATGAACACTGAAGCTTTCTTT.

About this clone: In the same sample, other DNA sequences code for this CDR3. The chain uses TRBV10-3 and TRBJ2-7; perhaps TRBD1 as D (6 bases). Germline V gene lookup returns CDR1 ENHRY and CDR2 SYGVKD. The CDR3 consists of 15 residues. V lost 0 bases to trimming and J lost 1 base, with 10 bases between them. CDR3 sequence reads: CAISESPGASYEQYF. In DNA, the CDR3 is TGTGCCATCAGTGAGTCCCCAGGGGCATCCTACGAGCAGTACTTC.

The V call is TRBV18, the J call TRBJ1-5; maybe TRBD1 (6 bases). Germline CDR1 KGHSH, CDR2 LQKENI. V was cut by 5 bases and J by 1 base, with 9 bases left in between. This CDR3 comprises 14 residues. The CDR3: CASSTTGSNQPQHF. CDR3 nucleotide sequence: TGTGCCAGCTCAACTACAGGGAGCAATCAGCCCCAGCATTTT. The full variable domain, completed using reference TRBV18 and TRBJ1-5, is NAGVMQNPRHLVRRRGQEARLRCSPMKGHSHVYWYRQLPEEGLKFMVYLQKENIIDESGMPKERFSAEFPKEGPSILRIQQVVRGDSAAYFCASSTTGSNQPQHFGDGTRLSIL.

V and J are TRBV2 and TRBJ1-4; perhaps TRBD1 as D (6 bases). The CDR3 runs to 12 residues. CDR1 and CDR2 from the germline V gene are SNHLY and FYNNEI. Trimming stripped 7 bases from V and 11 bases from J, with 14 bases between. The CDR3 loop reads CASTLSGGKLFF. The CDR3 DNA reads TGTGCCAGCACCCTAAGCGGGGGCAAACTGTTTTTT. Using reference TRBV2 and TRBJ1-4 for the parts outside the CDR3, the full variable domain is EPEVTQTPSHQVTQMGQEVILRCVPISNHLYFYWYRQILGQKVEFLVSFYNNEISEKSEIFDDQFSVERPDGSNFTLKIRSTKLEDSAMYFCASTLSGGKLFFGSGTQLSVL.

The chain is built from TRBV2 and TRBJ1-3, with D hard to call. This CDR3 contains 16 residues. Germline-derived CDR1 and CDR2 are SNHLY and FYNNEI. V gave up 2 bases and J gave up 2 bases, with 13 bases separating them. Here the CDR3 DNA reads TGTGCCAGCAGTGAAAACGGACCACGTACTGGAAACACCATATATTTT. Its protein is CASSENGPRTGNTIYF.

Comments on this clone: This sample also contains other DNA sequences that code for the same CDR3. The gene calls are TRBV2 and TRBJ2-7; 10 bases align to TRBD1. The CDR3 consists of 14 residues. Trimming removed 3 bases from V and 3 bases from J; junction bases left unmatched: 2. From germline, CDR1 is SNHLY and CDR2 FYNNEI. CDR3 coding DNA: TGTGCCAGCAGTGAGCGGACAGGGGGCTACGAGCAGTACTTC. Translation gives CASSERTGGYEQYF.